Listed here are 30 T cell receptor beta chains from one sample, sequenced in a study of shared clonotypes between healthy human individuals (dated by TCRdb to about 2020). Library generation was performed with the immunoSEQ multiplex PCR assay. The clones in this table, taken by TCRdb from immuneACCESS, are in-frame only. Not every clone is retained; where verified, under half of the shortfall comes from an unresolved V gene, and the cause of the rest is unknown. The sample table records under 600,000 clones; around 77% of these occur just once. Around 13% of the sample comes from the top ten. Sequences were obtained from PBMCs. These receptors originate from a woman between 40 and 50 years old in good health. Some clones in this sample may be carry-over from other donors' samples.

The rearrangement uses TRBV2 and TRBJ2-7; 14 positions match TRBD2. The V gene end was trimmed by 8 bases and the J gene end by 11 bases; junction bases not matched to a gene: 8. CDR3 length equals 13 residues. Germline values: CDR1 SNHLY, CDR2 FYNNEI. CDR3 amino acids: CASFGLAGGREYF. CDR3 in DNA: TGTGCCAGCTTCGGACTAGCGGGAGGCCGGGAGTACTTC.

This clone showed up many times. CDR3 protein: CASSDYSGATYNEQFF. As DNA, the CDR3 is TGTGCCAGTAGTGATTATAGCGGGGCAACCTACAATGAGCAGTTCTTC. V usage is TRBV19 and J usage is TRBJ2-1, with 8 bases lining up with TRBD2. J was trimmed by 2 bases and V by 5 bases; bases with no gene match: 8. Germline loops: CDR1 LNHDA, CDR2 SQIVND (reference sequence). This CDR3 has 16 amino acids.

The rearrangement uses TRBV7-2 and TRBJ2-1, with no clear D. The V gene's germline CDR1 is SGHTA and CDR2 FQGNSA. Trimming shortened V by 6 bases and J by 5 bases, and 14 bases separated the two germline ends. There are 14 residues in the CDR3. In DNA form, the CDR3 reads TGTGCCAGCAGGATAGAAATAATGAACAATGAGCAGTTCTTC. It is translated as CASRIEIMNNEQFF. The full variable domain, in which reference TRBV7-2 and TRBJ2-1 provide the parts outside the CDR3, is GAGVSQSPSNKVTEKGKDVELRCDPISGHTALYWYRQSLGQGLEFLIYFQGNSAPDKSGLPSDRFSAERTGGSVSTLTIQRTQQEDSAVYLCASRIEIMNNEQFFGPGTRLTVL.

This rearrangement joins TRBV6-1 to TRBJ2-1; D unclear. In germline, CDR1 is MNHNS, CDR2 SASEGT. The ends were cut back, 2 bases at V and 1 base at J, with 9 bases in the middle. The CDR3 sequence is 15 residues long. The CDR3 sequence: CASSEILGSYNEQFF. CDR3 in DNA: TGTGCCAGCAGTGAAATACTGGGTTCCTACAATGAGCAGTTCTTC.

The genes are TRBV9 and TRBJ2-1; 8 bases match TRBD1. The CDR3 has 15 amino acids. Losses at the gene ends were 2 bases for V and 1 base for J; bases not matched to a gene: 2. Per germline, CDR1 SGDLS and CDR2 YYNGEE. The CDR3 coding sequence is TGTGCCAGCAGCGTGACAGGGGATTCCTACAATGAGCAGTTCTTC. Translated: CASSVTGDSYNEQFF.

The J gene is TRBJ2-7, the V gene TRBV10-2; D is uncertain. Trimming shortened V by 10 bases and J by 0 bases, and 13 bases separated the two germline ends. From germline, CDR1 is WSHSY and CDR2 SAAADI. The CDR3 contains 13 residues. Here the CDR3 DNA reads TGCGCCACCGCAACGGAGAGCTCCTACGAGCAGTACTTC. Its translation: CATATESSYEQYF.

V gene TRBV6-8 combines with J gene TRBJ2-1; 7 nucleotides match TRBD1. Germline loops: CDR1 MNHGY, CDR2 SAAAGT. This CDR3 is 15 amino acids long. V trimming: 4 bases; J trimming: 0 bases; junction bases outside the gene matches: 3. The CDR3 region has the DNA TGTGCCAGCAGTTTCCGGGACAGCTCCTACAATGAGCAGTTCTTC. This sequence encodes CASSFRDSSYNEQFF.

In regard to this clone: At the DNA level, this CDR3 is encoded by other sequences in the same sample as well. The CDR3 here is CASSLDGGEAFF. The CDR3 nucleotides read TGTGCCAGCAGCTTAGACGGAGGTGAAGCTTTCTTT. The chain has TRBV7-9 and TRBJ1-1, with no clear D. V was cut by 1 base and J by 7 bases, with 7 bases left in between. The germline gives CDR1 SEHNR, CDR2 FQNEAQ (reference sequence). The CDR3 runs 12 residues.

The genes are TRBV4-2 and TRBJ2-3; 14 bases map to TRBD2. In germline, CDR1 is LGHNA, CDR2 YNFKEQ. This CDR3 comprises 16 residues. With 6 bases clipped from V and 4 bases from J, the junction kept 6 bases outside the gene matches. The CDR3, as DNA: TGTGCCAGCAGAACGGGGACTAGCGGGAGATCAGATACGCAGTATTTT. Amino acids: CASRTGTSGRSDTQYF.

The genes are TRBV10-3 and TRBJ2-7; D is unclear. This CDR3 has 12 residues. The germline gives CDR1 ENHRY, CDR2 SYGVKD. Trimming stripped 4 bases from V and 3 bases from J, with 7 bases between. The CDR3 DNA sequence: TGTGCCATCAGTGGACACCTCTACGAGCAGTACTTC. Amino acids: CAISGHLYEQYF.

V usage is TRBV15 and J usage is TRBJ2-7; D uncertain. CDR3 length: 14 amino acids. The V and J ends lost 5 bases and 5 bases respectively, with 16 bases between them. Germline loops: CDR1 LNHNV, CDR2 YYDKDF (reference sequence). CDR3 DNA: TGTGCCACCAGCGGCCGGACCAGGATCCACGAGCAGTACTTC. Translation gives CATSGRTRIHEQYF.

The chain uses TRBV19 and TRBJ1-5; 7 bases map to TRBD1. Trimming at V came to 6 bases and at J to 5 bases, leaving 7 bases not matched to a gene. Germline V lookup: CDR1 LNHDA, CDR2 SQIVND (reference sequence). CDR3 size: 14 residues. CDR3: CASRLDRDYQPQHF. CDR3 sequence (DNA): TGTGCCAGTAGGCTCGACAGGGACTATCAGCCCCAGCATTTT.

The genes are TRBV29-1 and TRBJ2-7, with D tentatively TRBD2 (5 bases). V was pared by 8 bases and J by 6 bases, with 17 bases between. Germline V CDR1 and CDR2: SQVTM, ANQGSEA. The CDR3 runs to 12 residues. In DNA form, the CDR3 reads TGCAGCATCAAGGACGGGGTGCCCGAGCAGTACTTC. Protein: CSIKDGVPEQYF.

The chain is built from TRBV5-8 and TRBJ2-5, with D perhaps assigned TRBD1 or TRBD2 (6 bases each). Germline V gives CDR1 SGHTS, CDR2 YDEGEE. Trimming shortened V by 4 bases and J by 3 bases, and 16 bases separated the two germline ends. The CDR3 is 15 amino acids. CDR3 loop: CASSKRQGTEETQYF. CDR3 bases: TGTGCCAGCAGCAAACGGCAGGGGACTGAAGAGACCCAGTACTTC.

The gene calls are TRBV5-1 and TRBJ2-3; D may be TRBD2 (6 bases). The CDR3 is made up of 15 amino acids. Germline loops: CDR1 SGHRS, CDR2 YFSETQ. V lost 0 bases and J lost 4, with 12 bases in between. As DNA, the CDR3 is TGCGCCAGCAGCTTGGTTACTAGCTTTGCAGATACGCAGTATTTT. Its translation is CASSLVTSFADTQYF.

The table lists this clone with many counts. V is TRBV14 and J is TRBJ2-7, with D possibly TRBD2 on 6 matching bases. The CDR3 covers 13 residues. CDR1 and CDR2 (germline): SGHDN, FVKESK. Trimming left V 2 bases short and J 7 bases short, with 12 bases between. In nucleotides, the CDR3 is TGTGCCAGCAGCCAATGGGGGGTTGGGGAGCAGTACTTC. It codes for CASSQWGVGEQYF.

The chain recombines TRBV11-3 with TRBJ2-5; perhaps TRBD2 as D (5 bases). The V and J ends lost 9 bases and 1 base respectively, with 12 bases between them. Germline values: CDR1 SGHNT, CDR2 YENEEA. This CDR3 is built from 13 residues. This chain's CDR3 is CASSVWGQETQYF. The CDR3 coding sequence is TGTGCCAGTAGCGTGTGGGGCCAAGAGACCCAGTACTTC.

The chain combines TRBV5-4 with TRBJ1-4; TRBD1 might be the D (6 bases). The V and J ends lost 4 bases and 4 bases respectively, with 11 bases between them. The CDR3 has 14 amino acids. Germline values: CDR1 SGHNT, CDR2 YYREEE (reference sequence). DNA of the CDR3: TGTGCCAGCAGCCAGGACAGTCTTAATGAAAAACTGTTTTTT. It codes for CASSQDSLNEKLFF.

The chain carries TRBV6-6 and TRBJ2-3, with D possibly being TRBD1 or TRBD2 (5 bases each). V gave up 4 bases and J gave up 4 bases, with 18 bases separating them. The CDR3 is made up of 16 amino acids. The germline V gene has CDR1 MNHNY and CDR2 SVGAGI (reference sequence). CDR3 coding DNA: TGTGCCAGCAGTTCCCAGCGGAGCAGAGGGGCAGATACGCAGTATTTT. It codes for CASSSQRSRGADTQYF.

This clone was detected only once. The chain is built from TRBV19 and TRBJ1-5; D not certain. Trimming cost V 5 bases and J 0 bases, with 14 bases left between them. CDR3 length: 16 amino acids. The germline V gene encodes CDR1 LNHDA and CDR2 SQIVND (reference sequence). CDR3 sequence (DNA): TGTGCCAGTAGTTCCCGGCAGTCGAATAGCAATCAGCCCCAGCATTTT. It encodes CASSSRQSNSNQPQHF. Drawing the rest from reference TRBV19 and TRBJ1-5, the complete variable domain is DGGITQSPKYLFRKEGQNVTLSCEQNLNHDAMYWYRQDPGQGLRLIYYSQIVNDFQKGDIAEGYSVSREKKESFPLTVTSAQKNPTAFYLCASSSRQSNSNQPQHFGDGTRLSIL.

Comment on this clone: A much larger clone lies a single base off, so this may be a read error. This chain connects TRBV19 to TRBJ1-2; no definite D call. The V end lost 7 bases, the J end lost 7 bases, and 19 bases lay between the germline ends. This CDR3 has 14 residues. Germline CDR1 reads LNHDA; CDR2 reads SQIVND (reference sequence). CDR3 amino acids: CASNTAQRERGYTF. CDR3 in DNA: TGTGCCAGTAATACTGCGCAACGGGAGCGTGGCTACACCTTC.

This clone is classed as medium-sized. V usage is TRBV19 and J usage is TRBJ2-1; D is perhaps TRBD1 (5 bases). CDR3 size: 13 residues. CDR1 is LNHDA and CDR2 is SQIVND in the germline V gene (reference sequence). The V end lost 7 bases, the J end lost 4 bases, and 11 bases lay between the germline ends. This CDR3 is CASTETAYNEQFF. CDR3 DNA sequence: TGTGCCAGTACCGAGACAGCTTACAATGAGCAGTTCTTC.

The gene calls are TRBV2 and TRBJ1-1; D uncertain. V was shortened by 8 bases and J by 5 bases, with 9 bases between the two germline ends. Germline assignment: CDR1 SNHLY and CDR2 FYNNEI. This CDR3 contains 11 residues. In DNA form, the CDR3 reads TGTGCCAGCGGACTGGAGACTGAAGCTTTCTTT. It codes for CASGLETEAFF.

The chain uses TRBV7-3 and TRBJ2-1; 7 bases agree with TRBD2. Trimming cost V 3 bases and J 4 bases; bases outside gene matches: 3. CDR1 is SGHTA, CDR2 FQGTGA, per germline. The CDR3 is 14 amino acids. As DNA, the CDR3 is TGTGCCAGCAGCTTGGGCGGGGGATACAATGAGCAGTTCTTC. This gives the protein CASSLGGGYNEQFF.

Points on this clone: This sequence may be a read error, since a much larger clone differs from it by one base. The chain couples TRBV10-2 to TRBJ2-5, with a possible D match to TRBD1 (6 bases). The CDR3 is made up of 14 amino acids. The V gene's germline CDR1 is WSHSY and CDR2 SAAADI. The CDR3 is CASSYRQDQEAQYF. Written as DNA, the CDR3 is TGCGCCAGCAGTTACCGACAGGACCAAGAGGCCCAGTACTTC.

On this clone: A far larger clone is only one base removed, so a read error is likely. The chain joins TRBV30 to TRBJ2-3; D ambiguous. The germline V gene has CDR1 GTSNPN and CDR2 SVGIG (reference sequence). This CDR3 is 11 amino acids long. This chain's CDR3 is CGCSLSHTQYF. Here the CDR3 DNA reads TGTGGCTGTTCCCTAAGCCACACGCAGTATTTT.

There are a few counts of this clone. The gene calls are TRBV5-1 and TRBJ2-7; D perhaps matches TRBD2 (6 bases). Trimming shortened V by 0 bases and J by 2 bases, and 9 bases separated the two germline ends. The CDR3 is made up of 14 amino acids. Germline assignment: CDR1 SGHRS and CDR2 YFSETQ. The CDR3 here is CASSLAGDPYEQYF. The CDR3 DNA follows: TGCGCCAGCAGCTTGGCGGGAGATCCCTACGAGCAGTACTTC. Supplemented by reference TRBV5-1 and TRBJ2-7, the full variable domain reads KAGVTQTPRYLIKTRGQQVTLSCSPISGHRSVSWYQQTPGQGLQFLFEYFSETQRNKGNFPGRFSGRQFSNSRSEMNVSTLELGDSALYLCASSLAGDPYEQYFGPGTRLTVT.

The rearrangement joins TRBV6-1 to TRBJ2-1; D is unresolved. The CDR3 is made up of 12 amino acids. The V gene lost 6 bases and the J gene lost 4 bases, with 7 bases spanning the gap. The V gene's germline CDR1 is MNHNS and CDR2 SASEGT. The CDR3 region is CASRRSYNEQFF. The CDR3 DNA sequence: TGTGCCAGCAGACGGTCTTACAATGAGCAGTTCTTC.

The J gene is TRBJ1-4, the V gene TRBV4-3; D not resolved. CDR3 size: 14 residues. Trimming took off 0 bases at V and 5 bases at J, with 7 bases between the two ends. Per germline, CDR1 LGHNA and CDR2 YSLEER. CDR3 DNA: TGCGCCAGCAGCCAAGAAAAGGGAAATGAAAAACTGTTTTTT. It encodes CASSQEKGNEKLFF.

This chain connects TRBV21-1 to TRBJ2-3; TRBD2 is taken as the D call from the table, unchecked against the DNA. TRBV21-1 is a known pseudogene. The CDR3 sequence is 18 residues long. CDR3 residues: CASSKAASGRLSWDTQYF. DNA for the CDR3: TGTGCCAGCAGCAAAGCAGCTAGCGGGAGGCTCTCGTGGGATACGCAGTATTTT.